Each of the 21 T cell receptor beta chains below was sequenced from the same sample in a study of graft-versus-host responses after intestinal transplantation. Assay: immunoSEQ multiplex PCR; the TCRdb copy retains only in-frame clones and omits some. The repertoire holds around 71,000 clones, with roughly 92% as singletons. The material was bone marrow, obtained roughly 110 weeks after intestinal transplantation. The receptors shown here come from a human patient who received an intestinal transplant, so some T cells may come from the graft donor.

The chain is built from TRBV11-2 and TRBJ2-7, with unresolved D. The V gene lost 2 bases and the J gene lost 2 bases, with 10 bases spanning the gap. This CDR3 has 14 residues. Germline V gene sequence: CDR1 SGHAT, CDR2 FQNNGV. The CDR3 nucleotides read TGTGCCAGCAGCTTAATTGTTCTTACCTACGAGCAGTACTTC. Translating gives CASSLIVLTYEQYF.

The chain's CDR3 is CASSLKAGGLTYNEQFF. The CDR3 DNA sequence: TGTGCCAGCAGCCTTAAAGCGGGAGGACTAACCTACAATGAGCAGTTCTTC. V gene TRBV7-6 combines with J gene TRBJ2-1, with 9 positions matching TRBD2. Unmatched junction bases numbered 10, after V lost 5 bases and J lost 2 bases. CDR3 size: 17 residues. Germline assignment: CDR1 SGHVS and CDR2 FNYEAQ. The full variable domain, rest sourced from reference TRBV7-6 and TRBJ2-1, is GAGVSQSPRYKVTKRGQDVALRCDPISGHVSLYWYRQALGQGPEFLTYFNYEAQQDKSGLPNDRFSAERPEGSISTLTIQRTEQRDSAMYRCASSLKAGGLTYNEQFFGPGTRLTVL.

The chain uses TRBV4-1 and TRBJ2-7; D uncertain. The germline V gene encodes CDR1 MGHRA and CDR2 YSYEKL. V was trimmed by 6 bases and J by 7 bases, leaving 10 bases between them. CDR3 length equals 11 residues. The CDR3 DNA follows: TGCGCCAGCAGTCGCGGACGGGAGCAGTACTTC. It translates to CASSRGREQYF.

The J gene is TRBJ2-7, the V gene TRBV4-1; D remains unclear. Per germline, CDR1 MGHRA and CDR2 YSYEKL. This CDR3 contains 13 residues. V was pared by 3 bases and J by 1 base, with 7 bases between. CDR3 loop: CASSHLVSYEQYF. The CDR3 DNA reads TGCGCCAGCAGCCATCTGGTATCCTACGAGCAGTACTTC.

This chain joins TRBV4-1 and TRBJ2-7; weak D call: TRBD2 (5 bases). Germline CDR1 reads MGHRA; CDR2 reads YSYEKL. The CDR3 spans 14 residues. With 4 bases removed from V and 0 bases from J, the gap between germline ends came to 10 bases. The CDR3 protein is CASSLEGSSYEQYF. The CDR3 region has the DNA TGCGCCAGCAGCCTAGAGGGAAGCTCCTACGAGCAGTACTTC.

The chain recombines TRBV7-9 with TRBJ2-7; TRBD2 aligns across 7 bases. The V gene end was trimmed by 2 bases and the J gene end by 3 bases; junction bases not matched to a gene: 1. The CDR3 is 13 residues long. CDR1 SEHNR and CDR2 FQNEAQ come from the germline V gene (reference sequence). CDR3 bases: TGTGCCAGCAGCTTATTAGCGGGCTACGAGCAGTACTTC. Translating it yields CASSLLAGYEQYF.

V gene TRBV4-1 combines with J gene TRBJ1-6; D is uncertain. V shed 0 bases and J shed 5 bases, with 17 bases lying between them. The CDR3 runs 18 residues. The V gene's germline CDR1 is MGHRA and CDR2 YSYEKL. The CDR3 coding sequence is TGCGCCAGCAGCCAAGACCCTCCAGATACGGTCGATAATTCACCCCTCCACTTT. This translates into CASSQDPPDTVDNSPLHF.

The rearrangement joins TRBV5-1 to TRBJ2-2, with TRBD1 identical over 8 bases. CDR3 size: 15 residues. The V gene end was trimmed by 0 bases and the J gene end by 9 bases; junction bases not matched to a gene: 7. Germline CDR1 reads SGHRS; CDR2 reads YFSETQ. The DNA for the CDR3 is TGCGCCAGCAGCTTGGACCAGGGGGCCTCCCGGGAGCTGTTTTTT. Amino acids: CASSLDQGASRELFF. Looking up the rest from reference TRBV5-1 and TRBJ2-2 gives the full variable domain: KAGVTQTPRYLIKTRGQQVTLSCSPISGHRSVSWYQQTPGQGLQFLFEYFSETQRNKGNFPGRFSGRQFSNSRSEMNVSTLELGDSALYLCASSLDQGASRELFFGEGSRLTVL.

The sample holds one count of this clone. The genes are TRBV25-1 and TRBJ2-5; D gene ambiguous. V lost 5 bases and J lost 4, with 11 bases in between. Germline V lookup: CDR1 MGHDK, CDR2 SYGVNS. CDR3 length: 13 amino acids. CDR3 DNA: TGTGCCAGCAGTCCGCGATATCTAGAGACCCAGTACTTC. Protein product: CASSPRYLETQYF.

The chain joins TRBV2 to TRBJ2-3; 9 positions match TRBD1. Germline V gives CDR1 SNHLY, CDR2 FYNNEI. The CDR3 runs to 17 residues. With 3 bases clipped from V and 7 bases from J, the junction kept 14 bases outside the gene matches. The CDR3 DNA follows: TGTGCCAGCAGTGACTACCTACCGGGACAGGGAAAGAATACGCAGTATTTT. It encodes CASSDYLPGQGKNTQYF.

The genes are TRBV27 and TRBJ2-2; D could derive from TRBD1 or TRBD2 (5 bases each). Trimming pared 6 bases from V and 8 bases from J, leaving 22 bases between. This CDR3 comprises 16 residues. Germline CDR1 is MNHEY and CDR2 is SMNVEV (reference sequence). CDR3 residues: CASSTTSAAGAGELFF. CDR3 sequence (DNA): TGTGCCAGCAGCACCACCTCGGCCGCCGGGGCGGGGGAGCTGTTTTTT.

This clone appeared a single time. V usage is TRBV11-2 and J usage is TRBJ2-7, with D perhaps TRBD2 (5 bases). V dropped 5 bases and J dropped 0 bases, with 5 bases sitting between them. Germline lookup yields CDR1 SGHAT and CDR2 FQNNGV. The CDR3 is 12 amino acids. CDR3 region: CASSGLSYEQYF. CDR3 DNA: TGTGCCAGCAGCGGACTCTCCTACGAGCAGTACTTC.

The chain recombines TRBV7-2 with TRBJ2-5, with D possibly called TRBD1 or TRBD2 (5 bases each). Trimming removed 2 bases from V and 5 bases from J, with 6 bases in between. Germline assignment: CDR1 SGHTA and CDR2 FQGNSA. This CDR3 contains 12 residues. CDR3: CASSLWGETQYF. Written as DNA, the CDR3 is TGTGCCAGCAGCTTATGGGGGGAGACCCAGTACTTC.

The chain joins TRBV5-4 to TRBJ1-3; the D gene is possibly TRBD1 (5 bases). V lost 4 bases, J lost 2 bases, and 16 bases lay in between. Germline CDR1 reads SGHNT; CDR2 reads YYREEE (reference sequence). CDR3 size: 16 residues. As DNA, the CDR3 is TGTGCCAGCAGCATGCCTGGAGGGGATGCTGGAAACACCATATATTTT. Protein product: CASSMPGGDAGNTIYF.

The rearrangement uses TRBV7-9 and TRBJ1-1, with D tentatively TRBD1 (5 bases). Germline V lookup: CDR1 SEHNR, CDR2 FQNEAQ (reference sequence). The V and J ends lost 3 bases and 1 base respectively, with 18 bases between them. The CDR3 has 17 amino acids. The CDR3 DNA follows: TGTGCCAGCAGCTTGGGACCTATGGTGCGGGAGAACACTGAAGCTTTCTTT. It yields the protein CASSLGPMVRENTEAFF.

V is TRBV6-1 and J is TRBJ2-7; the match to TRBD1 covers 9 bases. Germline V lookup: CDR1 MNHNS, CDR2 SASEGT. The trim removed 4 bases at V and 2 bases at J, leaving 15 bases unmatched. CDR3 length: 18 residues. The CDR3 DNA reads as TGTGCCAGCAGTGTACAACCGAGTCACCGGGACAGGGCCTACGAGCAGTACTTC. Amino acid sequence: CASSVQPSHRDRAYEQYF.

The chain is built from TRBV5-1 and TRBJ2-7, with TRBD1 as a possible D gene (7 bases). CDR1 and CDR2 from the germline V gene are SGHRS and YFSETQ. The length of the CDR3 is 14 residues. The V end was cut by 5 bases, the J end by 7 bases, with 19 bases between. CDR3 coding DNA: TGCGCCAGCAGTCCATTGTCAGCAGGGGGGGAGCAGTACTTC. This encodes CASSPLSAGGEQYF.

This CDR3 reads CASRVPDRSAYEQYF. CDR3 sequence (DNA): TGTGCCAGCAGGGTCCCAGACAGGTCGGCCTACGAGCAGTACTTC. The V gene is TRBV6-1, the J gene TRBJ2-7; D might be TRBD1 (6 bases). Deletions cut 6 bases from V and 2 bases from J, with 17 bases between. CDR1 and CDR2 from the germline V gene are MNHNS and SASEGT. This CDR3 is 15 amino acids long.

Here the CDR3 reads CASSLYPHVNPRLAGDTDTQYF. CDR3 nucleotide sequence: TGTGCCAGCAGCTTATATCCTCACGTGAATCCACGACTAGCGGGAGACACAGATACGCAGTATTTT. The V call is TRBV7-3, the J call TRBJ2-3, with TRBD2 matching 12 bases. In germline, CDR1 is SGHTA, CDR2 FQGTGA. After removal of 2 bases from V and 2 bases from J, the junction contained 20 bases not matched to a gene. The CDR3 covers 22 residues.

In the case of this clone: The sample carries other DNA sequences with the same CDR3. This sequence joins TRBV9 and TRBJ2-3, with 9 bases identical to TRBD2. The CDR3 is 15 amino acids. Trimming removed 2 bases from V and 0 bases from J; junction bases left unmatched: 1. Germline V gene sequence: CDR1 SGDLS, CDR2 YYNGEE. In nucleotides, the CDR3 is TGTGCCAGCAGCGTTAGCGGGGGTAGCACAGATACGCAGTATTTT. It encodes CASSVSGGSTDTQYF.

V is TRBV25-1 and J is TRBJ2-7, with 8 bases lining up with TRBD2. V lost 3 bases to trimming and J lost 4 bases; unmatched junction nucleotides: 8. The CDR3 loop spans 15 amino acids. Looked up from germline, CDR1 is MGHDK and CDR2 is SYGVNS. The CDR3: CASSDPGLDMYEQYF. CDR3 DNA: TGTGCCAGCAGTGATCCGGGACTAGACATGTACGAGCAGTACTTC.